This T cell receptor (beta chain) comes out of a study of blood T cells in healthy people across ages (dated by TCRdb to about 2015). For context, the study as a whole: Template switching captured roughly one uniquely barcoded TCR beta cDNA molecule per two T cells in model experiments. To avoid experimental bias, donors of different ages were randomly spread across the sequencing lanes. Using the same blood draw, the study looked at two additional independent replicas of 1 million unique cDNA reads for two donors, one aged 18 to 30 and the other aged 80 or older. Age-related changes in TCR beta repertoire diversity were measured in the study by deep sequencing normalized with unique cDNA molecular identifiers. Donors were grouped into four age groups: young (average roughly 15 years), middle-aged (under 40), aged (around 56) and long-lived (roughly 80). Broader findings and caveats from the paper: Because donor CMV infection status was unknown, age-related changes in expanded clonotypes were potentially confounded. The long-lived group showed more naive CD4+ T cells, fewer expanded clones and increased TCR diversity than the aged group, suggesting age selection. Estimates of total diversity based on one million sequenced T cells were regarded as lower bounds and as underestimates. Since profiling was done on bulk unsorted PBMCs, naive and antigen-experienced compartments could not be conclusively compared. There was a strong correlation between observed TCR beta diversity and the percentage of naive T cells measured by flow cytometry. Observed TCR beta diversity per million T cells fell roughly linearly with age, and a significant reduction was already apparent by age roughly 40.

About this clonotype: Its specific antigen is unknown. No quality values exist for individual bases; no much larger clone is one base distant.

Donors were approximately 42 systemically healthy Caucasian individuals from Russia aged roughly 6 to 90 years. Approximately 9.3 milliliters of peripheral blood were drawn from each donor into EDTA-treated Vacutainer tubes. Ficoll-Paque density-gradient centrifugation was used to isolate PBMCs, with at least 7 million obtained per sample. Total RNA, at least 6 micrograms per sample, was extracted from PBMCs with Trizol reagent. The percentages of naive CD45RAhigh/CD27high T cells were determined by flow cytometry on a PBMC aliquot from every donor. Libraries were constructed by 5' RACE. TCRdb lists the instrument as Illumina HiSeq 2500. A second roughly 6 to 12 cycle PCR used a sample-barcoded 5' primer and a J-beta primer mix. A template-switch 5' adaptor carrying 12 random nucleotides introduced a unique molecular identifier onto each TCR beta cDNA molecule. Each sample yielded at least 2.5 million CDR3-containing paired-end reads. The Mint cDNA synthesis kit, primed by a TRBC-specific oligonucleotide, was used to synthesize first-strand cDNA from all RNA. After uracil-DNA glycosylase treatment, a first 18-cycle PCR used universal primers M1SS and BC2_uni_R on all cDNA. From the authors' description of their analysis: For normalization, 1 million high-quality reads were randomly selected from each sample, with every read carrying a distinct molecular identifier. Reads sharing molecular identifiers were discarded rather than binned into consensus sequences. MiTCR, with a Q25 quality threshold and the strictest error-elimination algorithm, was used for CDR3 identification, clonotype clustering and error correction. A nonparametric unseen species model with Euler transformation was used to estimate lower-bound total TCR beta diversity. The public reads were reprocessed in TCRdb via fastp at Q25 and MiXCR, keeping in-frame beta chains. Each entry is one CDR3 protein sequence, shown with its most common DNA and genes. TCRdb assigned the V and J calls; the authors' analysis was not used. For this sample there are around 990,000 distinct CDR3 sequences; more than 30% appear just once. The biggest ten clones account for less than 15% of the sample.

Counted from cysteine to phenylalanine, this CDR3 has 13 amino acids. The kept DNA is CDR3 alone, 39 bases in frame from the first base. Trimming takes 5 bases from V and 2 bases from J, and the germline ends sit 10 bases apart. For CDR1 and CDR2, the germline V gene lists SGHVS and FNYEAQ. The chain is encoded by TRBV7-6 joined to TRBJ2-7, with no confident D gene call. Sequencing was done on a sample of blood. The TCR comes from a young man in good health. The DNA reads TGTGCCAGCAGCCGATCATCGCCCTACGAGCAGTACTTC. The encoded protein is CASSRSSPYEQYF.